This T cell receptor beta chain was identified in a study of CXCR3-negative and CXCR3-positive naive CD8 T cells (dated by TCRdb to the late 2010s). A note on the overall study: In total, 130 million to 150 million TRB reads were obtained, or roughly 1.5 +/- 0.3 million reads per library. Diversity and physicochemical repertoire analyses were performed on some 10 donors pooled from two independent experiments. TRBV-TRBJ cluster analysis included naive subsets from 5 donors and memory cells from 3 donors.

About this clonotype: Its antigen has not been determined.

Each CD8+ T cell subset was flow-sorted in triplicate, with approximately 300,000 cells per subset placed directly into RLT lysis buffer. Naive CD8+ T cells were defined stringently as CD45RO-CCR7+CD27+CD95- to exclude memory contaminants. Standard density gradient centrifugation was used to isolate peripheral blood mononuclear cells from buffy coats. A FACSAria III was used to flow-sort naive CXCR3-negative and CXCR3-positive CD8+ T cells. An RNeasy Mini Kit was used to extract total RNA from the sorted cells. Sequencing was performed on a NextSeq 550. The Human TCR Profiling Kit (MiLaboratory) was used to prepare UMI-labeled 5' RACE TRB cDNA libraries. The full amount of extracted RNA was used for cDNA synthesis, and the full amount of resulting cDNA was used for PCR amplification. The libraries were made side by side, with each library going through the same number of PCR cycles. The authors' pipeline ran thus. With a minimum of two reads required per UMI, MIGEC and MiXCR pulled out about 50,000 +/- 10,000 unique UMI-labeled TRB cDNA molecules from each library. On average, approximately 40,000 +/- 10,000 functional in-frame TRB CDR3 nucleotide clonotypes lacking stop codons were found per library. After downsampling to 5000 UMI-labeled TRB molecules per sample, diversity metrics, including normalized Shannon-Wiener and Chao1, were computed in VDJtools. For the central five CDR3 residues, VDJtools calculated physicochemical properties weighted by clonotype size, namely interaction energy, strength, volume and Kidera factor 4. Following reprocessing of the reads by TCRdb, the data hold one row per CDR3 protein sequence and no DNA is available. The V and J calls were not made by the authors but by TCRdb's processing. The sample table holds 100,000 to 150,000 distinct CDR3 sequences. The ten largest clones represent 0.25% to 0.35% of the sample.

The full study reports these points: Both naive subsets had comparably high repertoire diversity, while memory CD8+ T cells had much lower repertoire diversity. Similar TRBV-TRBJ usage was shown by naive CXCR3-negative and CXCR3-positive cells from the same donor, whereas distinct patterns were shown by memory cells. TRB CDR3s from CXCR3-positive naive cells showed higher hydrophobicity (lower Kidera factor 4), lower energy, and higher strength and volume indices than CXCR3-negative naive cells. CXCR3 expression partially decreased after cryopreservation, so most assays used freshly isolated PBMCs. Because surface CD5, which is linked to self-reactivity in mice, was comparable between the naive subsets, TCR interaction strength was also inferred from TRB CDR3 physicochemical properties.

The CDR3 measures 16 amino acids from cysteine to phenylalanine. No DNA accompanies this entry. Sequences MNHEY (CDR1) and SVGAGI (CDR2) are obtained from the germline V gene. The rearrangement joined TRBV6-5 to TRBJ2-1; the D call of TRBD2 rests on TCRdb alone, since no DNA is present to check it. Specimen: naive CXCR3- CD8+ T cells from blood. The cell subset or site label, as the study defines it: CD45RO-CCR7+CD27+CD95- naive CD8+ T cells lacking CXCR3 (TNR3-). This receptor was obtained from a human donor in good health. Some clones in this sample may be carry-over from other donors' samples. The CDR3 protein is CASSPLAGDSYNEQFF.